This T cell receptor (beta chain) was sequenced in a study of T-cell reconstitution after alpha-beta-depleted transplantation in children listed by TCRdb under 2016. The study in broad terms: The study quantitatively tracked T-cell immune reconstitution after TCRalphabeta/CD19-depleted allogeneic hematopoietic cell transplantation in children using TCR repertoire profiling.

Library construction relied on PCR. The run used an Illumina HiSeq 2500. TCR libraries were prepared with molecular barcoding, using unique molecular identifiers to normalize TCRbeta repertoire quantification. TCRdb trimmed the raw reads at Q25, called clones with MiXCR and kept productive beta chains. Each CDR3 protein appears once, grouped with its most common genes and DNA. Counted in this sample were approximately 250,000 distinct CDR3 sequences; 9.7% of them appeared once. Approximately 5% of the sample belongs to the ten largest clones. Trimmed from V: 4 bases; trimmed from J: 5 bases; junction bases lacking a gene match: 16. CDR1 SGHRS and CDR2 YFSETQ were looked up in the germline V gene. The CDR3 sequence holds 17 residues, the cysteine and phenylalanine included. This entry keeps only the CDR3 DNA: 51 bases, framed from base 1. This clonotype has at least ten counts. The antigen it binds to is not known. Base qualities are missing; no much larger clone stands one base away.

This specimen was PBMCs from the stem cell graft donor, taken from the stem cell graft. The rearranged chain carries TRBV5-1 and TRBJ1-1; the junction holds 8 bases that match TRBD1. The origin of this receptor is a human donor who donated a stem cell graft to a child with SCID. The nucleotides are TGCGCCAGCAGCATCGGGACAGGCCGCCTTGGGAATACTGAAGCTTTCTTT. This translates into CASSIGTGRLGNTEAFF.